The sample holds one count of the clone carrying this T cell receptor (beta chain). These data belong to a study of blood T cell repertoires in COVID-19. Study overall: Collection of acute and convalescent COVID-19 samples took place in the United States, Italy and Spain. T cells, B-cell-depleted T cells, or PBMCs supplied cDNA or gDNA.

Original processing notes: How many nucleated cells were present was estimated from reference gene primer amplification. Only in-frame clones appear in the TCRdb table, and some are missing; sequencing was by immunoSEQ multiplex PCR. D and trimming come from the DNA, and the V and J calls and clone size come from that table. The top ten hold roughly 1.9% of the sample, which has some 250,000 clones, around 81% seen once. This receptor was obtained from a man between 25 and 39 years old who had recovered from COVID-19. Sequencing was done on a sample of peripheral blood.

CDR3 DNA sequence: TGTGCCAGCAGCGGACTAGCGGGGGGGCCGAAGACCCAGTACTTC. Its translation: CASSGLAGGPKTQYF. The chain couples TRBV13 to TRBJ2-5, with 15 bases fitting TRBD2. The CDR3 spans 15 residues. The V gene's germline CDR1 is PRHDT and CDR2 FYEKMQ (reference sequence). V shed 5 bases and J 6 bases; nucleotides not matched to a gene: 4. The variable domain in full, completed from reference TRBV13 and TRBJ2-5, reads AAGVIQSPRHLIKEKRETATLKCYPIPRHDTVYWYQQGPGQDPQFLISFYEKMQSDKGSIPDRFSAQQFSDYHSELNMSSLELGDSALYFCASSGLAGGPKTQYFGPGTRLLVL.